Presented here are 28 T cell receptor beta chains from one specimen sequenced in a study of CD8 T cells in Susac syndrome. RNA totalling 0.5 to 1 ug underwent reverse transcription with random hexamers. TCRdb re-analysed the immunoSEQ multiplex PCR reads in MiXCR, keeping a single row per CDR3 protein. The sample records 190,000 or so distinct CDR3 sequences, over 90% being singletons. Sequencing was performed on CD4+ T cells from PBMCs. The receptors shown here come from a human donor with multiple sclerosis.

The chain links TRBV7-9 to TRBJ2-3, with D unclear. Per the germline V gene, CDR1 is SEHNR and CDR2 is FQNEAQ (reference sequence). Trimming stripped 5 bases from V and 6 bases from J, with 6 bases between. The CDR3 has 11 residues. This chain's CDR3 is CASSKTDTQYF. CDR3 sequence (DNA): TGTGCCAGCAGCAAAACCGATACGCAGTATTTT. The entire variable domain, with the rest obtained from reference TRBV7-9 and TRBJ2-3, is as follows: DTGVSQNPRHKITKRGQNVTFRCDPISEHNRLYWYRQTLGQGPEFLTYFQNEAQLEKSRLLSDRFSAERPKGSFSTLEIQRTEQGDSAMYLCASSKTDTQYFGPGTRLTVL.

V and J are TRBV7-9 and TRBJ2-1; D not certain. In germline, CDR1 is SEHNR, CDR2 FQNEAQ (reference sequence). The CDR3 is 13 amino acids. The ends were cut back, 3 bases at V and 10 bases at J, with 13 bases in the middle. CDR3 nucleotide sequence: TGTGCCAGCAGCTTTCCAACTTGGCGGGAGCAGTTCTTC. Protein: CASSFPTWREQFF.

J is TRBJ1-5 and V is TRBV20-1; 7 bases line up with TRBD1. The length of the CDR3 is 13 residues. The V segment lost 5 bases and the J segment 5 bases; nucleotides outside the gene matches: 6. Germline V CDR1 and CDR2: DFQATT, SNEGSKA (reference sequence). In nucleotides, the CDR3 is TGCAGTGCTCACAGGGGAAATGATCAGCCCCAGCATTTT. Amino acids: CSAHRGNDQPQHF.

The chain couples TRBV27 to TRBJ1-1; TRBD1 is a possible D gene (6 bases). Trimming took 4 bases from V and 4 from J, leaving 13 bases between them. This CDR3 is built from 14 residues. Germline CDR1 MNHEY, CDR2 SMNVEV (reference sequence). CDR3 sequence: CASSSPGQSTEAFF. The CDR3 DNA is TGTGCCAGCAGTTCACCCGGACAGTCCACTGAAGCTTTCTTT.

The rearrangement uses TRBV19 and TRBJ1-1, with 7 nucleotides matching TRBD1. Germline CDR1 is LNHDA and CDR2 is SQIVND (reference sequence). Losses at the gene ends were 5 bases for V and 1 base for J; bases not matched to a gene: 4. This CDR3 comprises 14 residues. CDR3 residues: CASSSGTANTEAFF. CDR3 coding DNA: TGTGCCAGTAGTTCCGGGACAGCGAACACTGAAGCTTTCTTT.

V usage is TRBV30 and J usage is TRBJ2-1; D gene uncertain. The CDR3 extends over 15 amino acids. CDR1 and CDR2 from the germline V gene are GTSNPN and SVGIG (reference sequence). V was trimmed by 0 bases and J by 3 bases, leaving 12 bases between them. CDR3: CAWSVAGQVYNEQFF. CDR3 DNA: TGTGCCTGGAGTGTAGCCGGGCAGGTCTACAATGAGCAGTTCTTC.

CDR3 in amino acids: CASSIDQGASYEQYF. The CDR3 bases are TGTGCCAGCAGCATCGACCAGGGGGCGTCCTACGAGCAGTACTTC. This chain links TRBV9 with TRBJ2-7; TRBD1 aligns across 8 bases. V lost 4 bases to trimming and J lost 1 base; unmatched junction nucleotides: 7. Germline CDR1 and CDR2: SGDLS and YYNGEE. CDR3 length equals 15 residues.

V usage is TRBV29-1 and J usage is TRBJ1-1; possibly TRBD1 for D (6 bases). CDR3 length: 13 amino acids. The V end lost 6 bases, the J end lost 1 base, and 12 bases lay between the germline ends. Germline values: CDR1 SQVTM, CDR2 ANQGSEA. CDR3 nucleotides: TGCAGCGTGAGGACGACAGGGAACACTGAAGCTTTCTTT. It yields the protein CSVRTTGNTEAFF.

CDR3 amino acids: CASGLVKRETEAFF. DNA for the CDR3: TGTGCTAGTGGTTTGGTAAAGCGGGAAACTGAAGCTTTCTTT. The V gene is TRBV12-5, the J gene TRBJ1-1; D is unresolved. Germline V gives CDR1 LGHNT, CDR2 FRNRAP. V was clipped by 0 bases and J by 5 bases, with 10 bases between them. CDR3 length equals 14 residues.

V gene TRBV18 combines with J gene TRBJ1-6, with 7 bases lining up with TRBD1. Germline CDR1 KGHSH, CDR2 LQKENI. The CDR3 is made up of 16 amino acids. With V trimmed by 3 bases and J by 7 bases, 9 bases remained unmatched. The CDR3 DNA reads as TGTGCCAGCTCACCCTTCGTAGGGGGCAAGAATTCACCCCTCCACTTT. It specifies CASSPFVGGKNSPLHF.

The chain combines TRBV25-1 with TRBJ2-1, with D possibly being TRBD2 (6 bases). Germline assignment: CDR1 MGHDK and CDR2 SYGVNS. This CDR3 is built from 15 residues. V was shortened by 2 bases and J by 8 bases, with 16 bases between the two germline ends. The CDR3: CASSEGGVAGYEQFF. CDR3 nucleotides: TGTGCCAGCAGTGAAGGAGGAGTGGCGGGGTATGAGCAGTTCTTC.

The J gene is TRBJ1-2, the V gene TRBV20-1, with 9 bases lining up with TRBD1. Germline V gene sequence: CDR1 DFQATT, CDR2 SNEGSKA (reference sequence). With 4 bases clipped from V and 5 bases from J, the junction kept 8 bases outside the gene matches. The CDR3 is 14 amino acids. CDR3 nucleotide sequence: TGCAGTGCTAATCACCGGGACAGGGATTATGGCTACACCTTC. Translated, it gives CSANHRDRDYGYTF.

The V gene is TRBV6-5, the J gene TRBJ2-5; the D is unclear. Germline assignment: CDR1 MNHEY and CDR2 SVGAGI. Trimming took 8 bases from V and 2 from J, leaving 12 bases between them. This CDR3 is built from 13 residues. CDR3 region: CASRAVTQETQYF. The CDR3 DNA follows: TGTGCCAGCCGAGCAGTTACACAAGAGACCCAGTACTTC.

V gene TRBV27 combines with J gene TRBJ1-5; 10 bases match TRBD1. The V gene's germline CDR1 is MNHEY and CDR2 SMNVEV (reference sequence). The CDR3 runs 14 residues. The V segment lost 2 bases and the J segment 5 bases; nucleotides outside the gene matches: 0. CDR3 sequence (DNA): TGTGCCAGCAGTTTAGGGACAGGGGATCAGCCCCAGCATTTT. This sequence encodes CASSLGTGDQPQHF.

This chain connects TRBV24-1 to TRBJ2-7; 11 bases are a match to TRBD1. The V gene's germline CDR1 is KGHDR and CDR2 SFDVKD. This CDR3 spans 15 amino acids. V lost 5 bases to trimming and J lost 3 bases; unmatched junction nucleotides: 5. CDR3 DNA: TGTGCCACCAGTGGGATGGGGACAGGGGGCTACGAGCAGTACTTC. Encoded protein: CATSGMGTGGYEQYF.

The gene calls are TRBV2 and TRBJ1-6; no clear D gene. Germline V lookup: CDR1 SNHLY, CDR2 FYNNEI. The V and J ends lost 2 bases and 10 bases respectively, with 9 bases between them. The CDR3 is 13 residues long. This chain's CDR3 is CASSESQDSPLHF. Here the CDR3 DNA reads TGTGCCAGCAGTGAAAGTCAAGACTCACCCCTCCACTTT.

The chain has TRBV9 and TRBJ2-2; unclear D gene. The V gene's germline CDR1 is SGDLS and CDR2 YYNGEE. CDR3 length: 13 residues. Trimming took 1 base from V and 1 from J, leaving 2 bases between them. CDR3 protein: CASSVRNTGELFF. The CDR3 DNA is TGTGCCAGCAGCGTAAGGAACACCGGGGAGCTGTTTTTT.

This sequence joins TRBV2 and TRBJ2-7; 8 bases line up with TRBD1. CDR1 and CDR2 from the germline V gene are SNHLY and FYNNEI. V was clipped by 3 bases and J by 7 bases; unmatched bases: 11. This CDR3 spans 15 amino acids. The CDR3: CASSETPDRVKEQYF. The CDR3 DNA is TGTGCCAGCAGTGAGACTCCGGACAGGGTTAAAGAGCAGTACTTC.

This sequence joins TRBV20-1 and TRBJ2-1; 8 nucleotides agree with TRBD2. V shed 5 bases and J 0 bases; nucleotides not matched to a gene: 9. Germline V CDR1 and CDR2: DFQATT, SNEGSKA (reference sequence). The CDR3 length is 16 residues. The CDR3 is CSALSDSGNSYNEQFF. CDR3 DNA sequence: TGCAGTGCTCTAAGTGATAGCGGGAACTCCTACAATGAGCAGTTCTTC.

This chain connects TRBV10-2 to TRBJ2-3; D perhaps matches TRBD2 (6 bases). The CDR3 has 13 residues. The germline gives CDR1 WSHSY, CDR2 SAAADI. The V end was cut by 7 bases, the J end by 2 bases, with 10 bases between. This chain's CDR3 is CASNGGITDTQYF. In nucleotides, the CDR3 is TGCGCCAGCAATGGCGGGATCACAGATACGCAGTATTTT.

A single count supports this clonotype. J is TRBJ2-5 and V is TRBV29-1; D is ambiguous. CDR3 length: 13 amino acids. Deletions cut 6 bases from V and 5 bases from J, with 16 bases between. Germline loops: CDR1 SQVTM, CDR2 ANQGSEA. The chain's CDR3 is CSVAPDGLETQYF. For the CDR3, the DNA is TGCAGCGTCGCCCCGGACGGTCTCGAGACCCAGTACTTC.

This chain links TRBV5-1 with TRBJ2-7; TRBD1 might be the D (6 bases). The V and J ends lost 5 bases and 3 bases respectively, with 18 bases between them. The germline CDR1 and CDR2 sequences are SGHRS and YFSETQ. This CDR3 spans 15 amino acids. Here the CDR3 DNA reads TGCGCCAGCAGACCTGGACAAGGGGGAAACTACGAGCAGTACTTC. This codes for CASRPGQGGNYEQYF.

The chain carries TRBV5-8 and TRBJ1-1; the D is unclear. CDR3 length: 15 amino acids. V was trimmed by 4 bases and J by 5 bases, leaving 18 bases between them. Germline values: CDR1 SGHTS, CDR2 YDEGEE. The CDR3 loop is CASSPWIPARTEAFF. CDR3 DNA sequence: TGTGCCAGCAGCCCCTGGATCCCCGCCCGGACTGAAGCTTTCTTT.

In its sample, this clonotype was seen once. CDR3 sequence reads: CASSLDDTEAFF. DNA of the CDR3: TGTGCCAGCAGCTTAGATGACACTGAAGCTTTCTTT. The genes are TRBV7-9 and TRBJ1-1; the D is unclear. The CDR3 runs to 12 residues. Germline values: CDR1 SEHNR, CDR2 FQNEAQ (reference sequence). The V gene lost 1 base and the J gene lost 3 bases, with 3 bases spanning the gap.

J is TRBJ2-3 and V is TRBV5-1; the match to TRBD1 covers 7 bases. The CDR3 totals 15 residues. Germline V gene sequence: CDR1 SGHRS, CDR2 YFSETQ. The V and J ends lost 0 bases and 6 bases, in that order; junction bases with no gene match: 7. Here the CDR3 DNA reads TGCGCCAGCAGCTTGGGGGACAGTGCTTCGGATACGCAGTATTTT. Translating it yields CASSLGDSASDTQYF.

This chain joins TRBV27 and TRBJ2-2; 8 bases are shared with TRBD1. Germline V gene lookup returns CDR1 MNHEY and CDR2 SMNVEV (reference sequence). The CDR3 has 14 residues. V shed 5 bases and J 5 bases; nucleotides not matched to a gene: 4. CDR3 DNA: TGTGCCAGCAGTCACGGGACAGGTACCGGGGAGCTGTTTTTT. Translated, it gives CASSHGTGTGELFF.

V and J are TRBV27 and TRBJ2-5, with 10 bases lining up with TRBD2. Trimming removed 5 bases from V and 2 bases from J; junction bases left unmatched: 5. The CDR3 length is 15 residues. Germline CDR1 reads MNHEY; CDR2 reads SMNVEV (reference sequence). This CDR3 is CASSRSGRVQETQYF. CDR3 DNA sequence: TGTGCCAGCAGTCGGAGCGGGAGGGTGCAAGAGACCCAGTACTTC.

The chain links TRBV30 to TRBJ2-2, with D perhaps TRBD1 (6 bases). The germline gives CDR1 GTSNPN, CDR2 SVGIG (reference sequence). CDR3 length: 13 amino acids. V was pared by 6 bases and J by 5 bases, with 13 bases between. The CDR3 reads CACPLRGTGELFF. Here the CDR3 DNA reads TGTGCCTGCCCTCTAAGGGGGACCGGGGAGCTGTTTTTT.